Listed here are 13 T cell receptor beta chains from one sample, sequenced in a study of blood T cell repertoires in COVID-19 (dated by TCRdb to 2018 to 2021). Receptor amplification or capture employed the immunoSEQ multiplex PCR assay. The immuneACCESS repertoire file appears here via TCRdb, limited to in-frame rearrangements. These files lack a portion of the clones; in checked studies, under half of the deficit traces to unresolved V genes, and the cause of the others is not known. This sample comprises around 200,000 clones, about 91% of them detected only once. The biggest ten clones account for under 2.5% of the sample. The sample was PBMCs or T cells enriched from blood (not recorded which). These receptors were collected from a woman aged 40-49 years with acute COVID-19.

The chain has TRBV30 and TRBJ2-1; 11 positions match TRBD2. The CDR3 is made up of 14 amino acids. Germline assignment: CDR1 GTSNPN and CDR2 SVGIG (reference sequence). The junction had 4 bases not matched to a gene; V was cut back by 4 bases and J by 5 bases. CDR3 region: CAWTTSGTHNEQFF. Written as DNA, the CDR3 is TGTGCCTGGACGACTAGCGGGACACACAATGAGCAGTTCTTC.

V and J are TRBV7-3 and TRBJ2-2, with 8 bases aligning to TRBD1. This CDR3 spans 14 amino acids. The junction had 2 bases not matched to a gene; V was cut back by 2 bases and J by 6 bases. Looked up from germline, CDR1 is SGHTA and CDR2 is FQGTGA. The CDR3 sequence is CASSLQGASGELFF. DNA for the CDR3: TGTGCCAGCAGCTTACAGGGGGCTTCCGGGGAGCTGTTTTTT.

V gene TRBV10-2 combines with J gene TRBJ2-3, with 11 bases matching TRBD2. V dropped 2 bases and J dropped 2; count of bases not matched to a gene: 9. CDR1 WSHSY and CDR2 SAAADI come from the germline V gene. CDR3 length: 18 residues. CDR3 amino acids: CASSEPKLLAGVTDTQYF. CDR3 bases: TGCGCCAGCAGTGAGCCAAAACTACTAGCGGGGGTCACAGATACGCAGTATTTT.

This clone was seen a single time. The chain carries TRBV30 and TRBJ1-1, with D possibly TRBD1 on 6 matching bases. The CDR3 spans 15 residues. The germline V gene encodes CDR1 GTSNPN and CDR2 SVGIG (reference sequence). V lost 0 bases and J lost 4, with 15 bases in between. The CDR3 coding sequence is TGTGCCTGGAGTGTTATGGAAAAAGGGGGCACTGAAGCTTTCTTT. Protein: CAWSVMEKGGTEAFF.

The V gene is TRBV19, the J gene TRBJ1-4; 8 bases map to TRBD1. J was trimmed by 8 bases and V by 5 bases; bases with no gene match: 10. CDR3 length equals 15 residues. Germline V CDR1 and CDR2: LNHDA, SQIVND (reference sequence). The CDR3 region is CASSLPGTGNEKLFF. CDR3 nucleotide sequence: TGTGCCAGTAGTCTTCCCGGGACAGGCAACGAAAAACTGTTTTTT.

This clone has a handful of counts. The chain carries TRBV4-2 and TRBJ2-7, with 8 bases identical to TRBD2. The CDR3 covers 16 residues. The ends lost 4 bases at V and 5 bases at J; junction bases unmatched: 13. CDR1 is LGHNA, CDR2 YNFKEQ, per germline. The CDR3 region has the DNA TGTGCCAGCAGCCCAACCCTTGACGGGAGGGGGAACGAGCAGTACTTC. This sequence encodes CASSPTLDGRGNEQYF.

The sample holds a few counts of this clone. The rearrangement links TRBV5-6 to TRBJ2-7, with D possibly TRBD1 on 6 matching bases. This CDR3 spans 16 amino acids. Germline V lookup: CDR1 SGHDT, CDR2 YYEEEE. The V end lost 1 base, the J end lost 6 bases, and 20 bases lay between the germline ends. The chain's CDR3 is CASSLSSGERFREQYF. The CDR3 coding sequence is TGTGCCAGCAGCTTGAGCTCAGGGGAAAGGTTTCGCGAGCAGTACTTC.

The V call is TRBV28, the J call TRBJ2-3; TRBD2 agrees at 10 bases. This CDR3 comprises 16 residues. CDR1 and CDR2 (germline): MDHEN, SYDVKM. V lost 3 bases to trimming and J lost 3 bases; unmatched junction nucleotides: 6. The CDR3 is CASSFPSSGGTDTQYF. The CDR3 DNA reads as TGTGCCAGCAGTTTCCCGTCTAGCGGGGGAACAGATACGCAGTATTTT.

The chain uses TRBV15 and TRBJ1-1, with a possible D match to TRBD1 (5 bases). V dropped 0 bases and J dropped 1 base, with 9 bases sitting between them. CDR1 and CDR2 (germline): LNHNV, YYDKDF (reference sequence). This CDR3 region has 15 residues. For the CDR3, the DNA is TGTGCCACCAGCAGAGATGGGGACTGGAACACTGAAGCTTTCTTT. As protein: CATSRDGDWNTEAFF.

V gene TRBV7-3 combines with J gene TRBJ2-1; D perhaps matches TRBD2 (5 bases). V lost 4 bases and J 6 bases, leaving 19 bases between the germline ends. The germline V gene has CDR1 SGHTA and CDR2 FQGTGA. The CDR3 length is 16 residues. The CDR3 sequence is CASSSIVAPSFNEQFF. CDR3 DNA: TGTGCCAGCAGCTCCATCGTAGCGCCAAGTTTCAATGAGCAGTTCTTC. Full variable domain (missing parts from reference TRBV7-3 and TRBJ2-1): GAGVSQTPSNKVTEKGKYVELRCDPISGHTALYWYRQSLGQGPEFLIYFQGTGAADDSGLPNDRFFAVRPEGSVSTLKIQRTERGDSAVYLCASSSIVAPSFNEQFFGPGTRLTVL.

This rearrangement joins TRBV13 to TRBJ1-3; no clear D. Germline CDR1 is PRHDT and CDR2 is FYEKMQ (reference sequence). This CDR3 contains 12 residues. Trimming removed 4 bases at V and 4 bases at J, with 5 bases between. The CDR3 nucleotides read TGTGCCAGCAGCTCGGGAGGAAACACCATATATTTT. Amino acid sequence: CASSSGGNTIYF.

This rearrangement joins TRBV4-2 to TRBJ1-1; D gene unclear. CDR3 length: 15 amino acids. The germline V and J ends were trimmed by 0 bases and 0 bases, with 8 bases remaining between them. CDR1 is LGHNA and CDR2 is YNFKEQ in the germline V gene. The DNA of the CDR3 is TGTGCCAGCAGCCAAGATCCGGGGATGAACACTGAAGCTTTCTTT. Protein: CASSQDPGMNTEAFF.

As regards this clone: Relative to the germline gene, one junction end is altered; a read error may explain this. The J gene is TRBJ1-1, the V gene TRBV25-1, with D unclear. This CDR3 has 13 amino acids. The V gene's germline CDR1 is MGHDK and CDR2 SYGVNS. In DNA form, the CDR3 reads TGTGCCAGCGGTGACCGTCTGAACACTGAAGCTTTCTTT. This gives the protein CASGDRLNTEAFF.